The next 8 T cell receptor beta chains were all read from a single sample in a study of cytomegalovirus exposure and HLA in healthy donors. The PCR employed 60 Vbeta primers together with 13 Jbeta primers. Libraries were prepared by immunoSEQ multiplex PCR; TCRdb keeps only in-frame clonotypes and omits some of them. Of some 200,000 clones listed, under 85% are singletons. The specimen was PBMCs. The receptors come from a man aged 50-60 years in good health and CMV-seronegative.

This clone showed up just a few times. The rearrangement joins TRBV5-1 to TRBJ2-5; tentatively, D is TRBD2 (6 bases). The end of the DNA is better explained by TRBJ2-7, so the J call may be wrong. The CDR3 has 16 amino acids. CDR1 and CDR2 from the germline V gene are SGHRS and YFSETQ. CDR3 sequence (DNA): TGCGCCAGCAGCTTGGAAGGGGACTTTTTCTCCTACGAGCAGTACTTC. Protein product: CASSLEGDFFSYEQYF.

This clone occurred a few times. Additional DNA sequences in this sample encode the identical CDR3. The V and J genes are TRBV6-5 and TRBJ2-7; 9 bases are a match to TRBD1. Germline CDR1 MNHEY, CDR2 SVGAGI. J was trimmed by 0 bases and V by 0 bases; bases with no gene match: 0. CDR3 length: 15 residues. The CDR3 coding sequence is TGTGCCAGCAGTTACTCGGGACAGGGCTCCTACGAGCAGTACTTC. Its translation: CASSYSGQGSYEQYF.

V gene TRBV7-2 combines with J gene TRBJ2-5; 9 bases line up with TRBD1. The germline CDR1 and CDR2 sequences are SGHTA and FQGNSA. J gave up 5 bases and V 5 bases, and 9 bases lay outside the gene matches. The CDR3 is 15 amino acids. The CDR3 nucleotides are TGTGCCAGCAGCCGTGGGACAGGGAGAGGGGAGACCCAGTACTTC. This codes for CASSRGTGRGETQYF.

The V call is TRBV6-1, the J call TRBJ1-2, with 9 bases fitting TRBD1. The CDR3 is 16 amino acids. V lost 3 bases to trimming and J lost 6 bases; unmatched junction nucleotides: 11. Germline CDR1 is MNHNS and CDR2 is SASEGT. CDR3 sequence: CASSETGGVSRDGYTF. DNA of the CDR3: TGTGCCAGCAGTGAGACAGGGGGGGTGAGTCGAGATGGCTACACCTTC.

This chain joins TRBV5-8 and TRBJ2-5, with 10 bases that match TRBD2. The V and J ends lost 4 bases and 5 bases, in that order; junction bases with no gene match: 8. CDR1 SGHTS and CDR2 YDEGEE come from the germline V gene. The CDR3 covers 15 residues. CDR3 DNA sequence: TGTGCCAGCAGCCTTCTCCTAGCGGGAGTGGAGACCCAGTACTTC. Encoded protein: CASSLLLAGVETQYF.

The gene calls are TRBV11-2 and TRBJ1-6; 8 bases fit TRBD1. V shed 4 bases and J 7 bases; nucleotides not matched to a gene: 0. Germline CDR1 reads SGHAT; CDR2 reads FQNNGV. The CDR3 covers 13 residues. The DNA for the CDR3 is TGTGCCAGCAGCTGGACAGGGAATTCACCCCTCCACTTT. This encodes CASSWTGNSPLHF.

This clone was observed a handful of times. The J gene is TRBJ1-6, the V gene TRBV4-3, with no clear D. CDR3 size: 15 residues. V shed 1 base and J shed 5 bases, with 9 bases lying between them. Germline V CDR1 and CDR2: LGHNA, YSLEER. As DNA, the CDR3 is TGCGCCAGCAGCCAAGGAACAGAACATAATTCACCCCTCCACTTT. The encoded protein is CASSQGTEHNSPLHF.

The V call is TRBV7-9, the J call TRBJ2-5, with 8 nucleotides matching TRBD1. The J call is uncertain, as TRBJ2-7 better fits the DNA end. The CDR3 spans 13 residues. CDR1 is SEHNR, CDR2 FQNEAQ, per germline (reference sequence). CDR3 amino acids: CASGWGTGYEQYF. DNA for the CDR3: TGTGCCAGCGGATGGGGGACAGGCTACGAGCAGTACTTC.